These 17 T cell receptor beta chains originate from one sample sequenced in a study of T cells in Graves' hyperthyroidism and ophthalmopathy (dated by TCRdb to 2018 to 2020). The method behind the library was multiplex PCR. The reads were generated on an Illumina HiSeq 2000. The TCR beta CDR3 regions were amplified from the RNA transcripts. A first-round RT-PCR of the TCR CDR3 used the HTBI primer set with the Qiagen OneStep RT-PCR kit. TCRdb reworked the public reads: Q25 trimming with fastp, MiXCR clone assembly, productive beta chains retained. Rows are unified per CDR3 protein, each entry keeping the most common DNA and genes. In this sample the table shows more than 300,000 distinct CDR3 sequences, approximately 18% of which occur a single time. The ten largest account for about 38% of the sample. Specimen: blood. The receptors here all came from a man younger than 35 with Graves' ophthalmopathy.

The chain uses TRBV9 and TRBJ1-2; the match to TRBD1 covers 10 bases. This CDR3 contains 17 residues. The V and J ends lost 3 bases and 0 bases, in that order; junction bases with no gene match: 8. From germline, CDR1 is SGDLS and CDR2 YYNGEE. As DNA, the CDR3 is TGTGCCAGCAGCGAGGGGGACAGGGGCAAGTCTAACTATGGCTACACCTTC. The encoded protein is CASSEGDRGKSNYGYTF.

This clonotype was observed many times. The chain joins TRBV3-1 to TRBJ1-1, with D perhaps TRBD1 (6 bases). Germline CDR1 is LGHDT and CDR2 is YNNKEL (reference sequence). Trimming cost V 6 bases and J 6 bases, with 20 bases left between them. This CDR3 is 15 amino acids long. CDR3 residues: CASSYAGGRNPEAFF. The CDR3 coding sequence is TGTGCCAGCAGTTACGCGGGGGGGCGCAACCCTGAAGCTTTCTTT.

This clonotype has a handful of counts. This chain uses TRBV6-1 with TRBJ2-3, with 7 bases aligning to TRBD2. Germline CDR1 MNHNS, CDR2 SASEGT. This CDR3 spans 15 amino acids. The J segment lost 5 bases and the V segment lost 6 bases, leaving 11 bases of the junction unmatched. As DNA, the CDR3 is TGTGCCAGCAGGCCCCTAGGACTAGGTGAAGATACGCAGTATTTT. As protein: CASRPLGLGEDTQYF.

This clonotype was recorded many times. The chain couples TRBV6-1 to TRBJ1-1, with TRBD1 matching 8 bases. The CDR3 is 15 amino acids. The germline gives CDR1 MNHNS, CDR2 SASEGT. J was trimmed by 1 base and V by 3 bases; bases with no gene match: 4. DNA for the CDR3: TGTGCCAGCAGTGACGGACAGGGACCGAACACTGAAGCTTTCTTT. Encoded protein: CASSDGQGPNTEAFF.

This clonotype was recorded many times. V is TRBV12-3 or TRBV12-4 and J is TRBJ1-2; the D is unclear. The CDR3 runs 13 residues. Trimming removed 4 bases at V and 8 bases at J, with 14 bases between. This CDR3 is CASSSLGRGGYTF. The CDR3 DNA is TGTGCCAGCAGTTCCTTAGGACGGGGAGGCTACACCTTC.

This clonotype has at least ten counts. This sequence joins TRBV12-3 or TRBV12-4 and TRBJ2-1; 9 positions agree with TRBD2. V was clipped by 7 bases and J by 7 bases; unmatched bases: 5. The CDR3 totals 13 residues. CDR3 region: CASMAGGLNEQFF. As DNA, the CDR3 is TGTGCCAGCATGGCGGGGGGGCTGAATGAGCAGTTCTTC.

This clonotype was recorded many times. The chain carries TRBV5-1 and TRBJ2-3; D is ambiguous. Trimming cost V 1 base and J 1 base, with 10 bases left between them. Germline V gives CDR1 SGHRS, CDR2 YFSETQ. CDR3 length: 15 residues. The CDR3: CASSLSASRTDTQYF. For the CDR3, the DNA is TGCGCCAGCAGCTTGTCGGCTTCCCGCACAGATACGCAGTATTTT. Complete variable domain (other parts from reference TRBV5-1 and TRBJ2-3): KAGVTQTPRYLIKTRGQQVTLSCSPISGHRSVSWYQQTPGQGLQFLFEYFSETQRNKGNFPGRFSGRQFSNSRSEMNVSTLELGDSALYLCASSLSASRTDTQYFGPGTRLTVL.

This clonotype was seen at least ten times. The chain joins TRBV3-1 to TRBJ2-7; no reliable D call. V lost 1 base and J 6 bases, leaving 13 bases between the germline ends. Germline V gene data show CDR1 as LGHDT and CDR2 as YNNKEL (reference sequence). CDR3 length equals 14 residues. The DNA of the CDR3 is TGTGCCAGCAGCCAAGGTGATGCAATATTCGAGCAGTACTTC. It translates to CASSQGDAIFEQYF.

In this sample, this clonotype turned up a few times. The chain uses TRBV4-1 and TRBJ2-5; D is perhaps TRBD2 (5 bases). The CDR3 runs 16 residues. Germline lookup yields CDR1 MGHRA and CDR2 YSYEKL. V was pared by 1 base and J by 2 bases, with 14 bases between. The CDR3 loop reads CASSQASTGSQETQYF. For the CDR3, the DNA is TGCGCCAGCAGCCAAGCGTCAACGGGGTCGCAAGAGACCCAGTACTTC.

This clonotype was seen ten or more times. This chain joins TRBV7-9 and TRBJ2-5; 8 positions match TRBD2. The CDR3 runs 15 residues. CDR1 SEHNR and CDR2 FQNEAQ come from the germline V gene (reference sequence). J was trimmed by 4 bases and V by 5 bases; bases with no gene match: 9. CDR3: CASSRRTGGRETQYF. CDR3 nucleotide sequence: TGTGCCAGCAGCCGCCGAACGGGGGGGCGAGAGACCCAGTACTTC.

This clonotype was seen many times. The gene calls are TRBV27 and TRBJ1-2, with TRBD1 matching over 10 bases. CDR1 is MNHEY and CDR2 is SMNVEV in the germline V gene (reference sequence). J gave up 8 bases and V 7 bases, and 10 bases lay outside the gene matches. This CDR3 spans 14 amino acids. For the CDR3, the DNA is TGTGCCAGCATGGAGACAGGGGGCGCTGGGGGCTACACCTTC. Protein product: CASMETGGAGGYTF.

This clonotype was observed a handful of times. The J gene is TRBJ1-6, the V gene TRBV6-2 or TRBV6-3; no definite D call. The CDR3 is 15 amino acids. Germline V gene lookup returns CDR1 MNHEY and CDR2 SVGEGT. V lost 2 bases, J lost 8 bases, and 13 bases lay in between. The CDR3 DNA reads TGTGCCAGCAGTTACAGGGCAGCCGGGGATTCACCCCTCCACTTT. This sequence encodes CASSYRAAGDSPLHF.

The V gene is TRBV20-1, the J gene TRBJ1-6; TRBD1 matches 8 bases. Losses at the gene ends were 1 base for V and 6 bases for J; bases not matched to a gene: 14. This CDR3 has 18 residues. Germline V CDR1 and CDR2: DFQATT, SNEGSKA (reference sequence). CDR3 in amino acids: CSARGRLQGALGNSPLHF. CDR3 coding DNA: TGCAGTGCTAGAGGGCGTTTGCAGGGGGCGTTGGGTAATTCACCCCTCCACTTT.

This clonotype was observed many times. This chain joins TRBV11-2 and TRBJ1-1; a weak D match, TRBD1 (6 bases). Germline CDR1 SGHAT, CDR2 FQNNGV. The CDR3 length is 12 residues. The germline V and J ends were trimmed by 6 bases and 5 bases, with 10 bases remaining between them. For the CDR3, the DNA is TGTGCCAGCAGATGGGGGCAAACTGAAGCTTTCTTT. Amino acid sequence: CASRWGQTEAFF. Full variable domain (outside the CDR3, taken from reference TRBV11-2 and TRBJ1-1): EAGVAQSPRYKIIEKRQSVAFWCNPISGHATLYWYQQILGQGPKLLIQFQNNGVVDDSQLPKDRFSAERLKGVDSTLKIQPAKLEDSAVYLCASRWGQTEAFFGQGTRLTVV.

This clonotype was detected many times. V usage is TRBV5-1 and J usage is TRBJ1-1, with 7 bases fitting TRBD1. V shed 3 bases and J 0 bases; nucleotides not matched to a gene: 8. The CDR3 consists of 16 residues. The germline CDR1 and CDR2 sequences are SGHRS and YFSETQ. The CDR3 DNA sequence: TGCGCCAGCAGCTCGTCCCGGGACAGACTGAACACTGAAGCTTTCTTT. Translating gives CASSSSRDRLNTEAFF. Variable domain in full (rest from reference TRBV5-1 and TRBJ1-1): KAGVTQTPRYLIKTRGQQVTLSCSPISGHRSVSWYQQTPGQGLQFLFEYFSETQRNKGNFPGRFSGRQFSNSRSEMNVSTLELGDSALYLCASSSSRDRLNTEAFFGQGTRLTVV.

This clonotype was picked up a small number of times. J is TRBJ2-1 and V is TRBV20-1; 8 bases map to TRBD2. CDR1 and CDR2 (germline): DFQATT, SNEGSKA (reference sequence). The V segment lost 3 bases and the J segment 4 bases; nucleotides outside the gene matches: 5. The CDR3 is made up of 14 amino acids. The chain's CDR3 is CSASRGGLYNEQFF. The CDR3 region has the DNA TGCAGTGCTAGTCGCGGGGGGTTATACAATGAGCAGTTCTTC.

This clonotype occurred many times. The chain joins TRBV2 to TRBJ2-7; D gene uncertain. V was shortened by 7 bases and J by 5 bases, with 18 bases between the two germline ends. Germline CDR1 reads SNHLY; CDR2 reads FYNNEI. CDR3 length: 14 amino acids. The chain's CDR3 is CASTPQAGDNEQYF. The CDR3 nucleotides are TGTGCCAGCACCCCCCAGGCAGGCGATAACGAGCAGTACTTC.